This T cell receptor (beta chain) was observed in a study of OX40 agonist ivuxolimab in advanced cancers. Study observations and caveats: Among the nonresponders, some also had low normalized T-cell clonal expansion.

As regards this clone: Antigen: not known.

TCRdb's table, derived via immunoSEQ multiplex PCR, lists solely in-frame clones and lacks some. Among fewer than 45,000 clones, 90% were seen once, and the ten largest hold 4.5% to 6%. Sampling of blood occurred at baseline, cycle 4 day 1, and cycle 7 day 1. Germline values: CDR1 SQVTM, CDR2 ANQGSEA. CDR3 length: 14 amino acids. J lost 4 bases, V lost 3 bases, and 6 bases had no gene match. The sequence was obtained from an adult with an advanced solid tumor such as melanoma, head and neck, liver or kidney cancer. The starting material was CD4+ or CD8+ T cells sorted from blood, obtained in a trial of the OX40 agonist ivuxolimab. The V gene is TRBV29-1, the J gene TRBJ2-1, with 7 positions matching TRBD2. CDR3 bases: TGCAGCGTTGATGCTAGCGGAGTTTACAATGAGCAGTTCTTC. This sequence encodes CSVDASGVYNEQFF.